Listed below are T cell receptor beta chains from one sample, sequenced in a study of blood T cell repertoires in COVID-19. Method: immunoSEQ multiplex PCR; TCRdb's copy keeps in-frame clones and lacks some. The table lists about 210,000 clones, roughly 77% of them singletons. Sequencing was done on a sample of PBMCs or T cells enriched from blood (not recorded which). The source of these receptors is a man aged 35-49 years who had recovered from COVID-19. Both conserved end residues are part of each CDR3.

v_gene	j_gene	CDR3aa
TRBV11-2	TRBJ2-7	CASSPLPLAVAYEQYF
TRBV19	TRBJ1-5	CASSMRGEDQPQHF
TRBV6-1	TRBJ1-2	CASSEAYGYTF
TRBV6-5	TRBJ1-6	CASSSGQGTYNSPLHF
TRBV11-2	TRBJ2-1	CASSLVATSGRANEQFF
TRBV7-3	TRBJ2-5	CASSLTQRRQETQYF
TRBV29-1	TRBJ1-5	CSVGDRGVQPQHF
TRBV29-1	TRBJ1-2	CSVPGQGAVGYGYTF
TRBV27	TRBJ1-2	CASSPHNPTGHGYTF
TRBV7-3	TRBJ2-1	CASSQQAGGWKFF
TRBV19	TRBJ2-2	CASHRLAGGGTGELFF
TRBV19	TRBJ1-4	CASSIQGAEREKLFF
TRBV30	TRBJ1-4	CASDSLKEKLFF
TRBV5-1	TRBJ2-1	CASSRDSYNEQFF
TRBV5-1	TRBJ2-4	CASSGLKDYIQYF
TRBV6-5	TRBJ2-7	CASSYSHSYEQYF
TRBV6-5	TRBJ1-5	CASSLGGTGPGQPQHF
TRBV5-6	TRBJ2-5	CASSSKVRGQETQYF
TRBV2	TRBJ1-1	CASTPDGGRRSEAFF
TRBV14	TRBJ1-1	CASSQWGRGNTEAFF
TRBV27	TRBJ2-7	CASSLKVALSYEQYF
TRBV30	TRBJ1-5	CAWSPGTGLVQPQHF
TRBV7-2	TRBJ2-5	CASSLGLAGQETQYF
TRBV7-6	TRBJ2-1	CASSLELAVSGSYNEQFF
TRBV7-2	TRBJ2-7	CASSSQGWEQYF
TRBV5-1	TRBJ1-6	CASSSSDRGRVRNSPLHF
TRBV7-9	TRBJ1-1	CASSSGEAFF
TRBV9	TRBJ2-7	CASSVDPGGYEQYF
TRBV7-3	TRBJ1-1	CASSFTGHRGGAFF
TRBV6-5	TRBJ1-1	CASSLSWNTEAFF
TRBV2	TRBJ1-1	CASSGGTGAVAEAFF
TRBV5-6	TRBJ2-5	CASSSSGQGRETQYF
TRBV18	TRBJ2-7	CASAQGNSYEQYF
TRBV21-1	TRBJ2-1	CASSSRTPLKNLNEQFF
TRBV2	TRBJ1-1	CASRPLAGRNTEAFF
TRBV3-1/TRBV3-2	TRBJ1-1	CASSQDLTGGTEAFF
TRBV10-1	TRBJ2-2	CASSLGQGNGELFF
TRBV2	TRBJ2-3	CASTPDSRMGDTQYF
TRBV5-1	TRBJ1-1	CASSPRMPGVQEDTEAFF
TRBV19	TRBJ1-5	CASSKGHYSNQPQHF
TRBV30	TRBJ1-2	CAWARDRGGGGYTF
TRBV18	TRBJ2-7	CASSPGETYEQYF
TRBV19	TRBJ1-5	CASRGRNQPQHF
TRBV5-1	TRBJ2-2	CASSFMVAGGVELFF
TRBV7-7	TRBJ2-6	CASSSLSASGRHSGANVLTF
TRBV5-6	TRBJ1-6	CASSLRITGNLHF
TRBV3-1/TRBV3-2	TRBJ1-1	CASTFMSLRGSTEAFF
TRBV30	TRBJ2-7	CAAGQTYEQYF
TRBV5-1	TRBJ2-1	CASELQGADEQFF
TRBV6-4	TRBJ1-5	CASSVVAGEPQHF
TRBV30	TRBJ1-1	CAWSKSNTEAFF
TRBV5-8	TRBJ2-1	CASSLTGSISPHNEQFF
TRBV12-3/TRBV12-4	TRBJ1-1	CASTAIRGTEAFF
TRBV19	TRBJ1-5	CASSINPLSNQPQHF
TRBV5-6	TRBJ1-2	CASSSGGVPSGYTF
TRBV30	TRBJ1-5	CAWSAPGNQPQHF
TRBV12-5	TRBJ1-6	CASGLVTGGSYNSPLHF
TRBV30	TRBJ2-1	CACQDGVWNNEQFF
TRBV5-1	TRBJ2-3	CASSLVLAGATDTQYF
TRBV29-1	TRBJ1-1	CSVDRYMNTEAFF